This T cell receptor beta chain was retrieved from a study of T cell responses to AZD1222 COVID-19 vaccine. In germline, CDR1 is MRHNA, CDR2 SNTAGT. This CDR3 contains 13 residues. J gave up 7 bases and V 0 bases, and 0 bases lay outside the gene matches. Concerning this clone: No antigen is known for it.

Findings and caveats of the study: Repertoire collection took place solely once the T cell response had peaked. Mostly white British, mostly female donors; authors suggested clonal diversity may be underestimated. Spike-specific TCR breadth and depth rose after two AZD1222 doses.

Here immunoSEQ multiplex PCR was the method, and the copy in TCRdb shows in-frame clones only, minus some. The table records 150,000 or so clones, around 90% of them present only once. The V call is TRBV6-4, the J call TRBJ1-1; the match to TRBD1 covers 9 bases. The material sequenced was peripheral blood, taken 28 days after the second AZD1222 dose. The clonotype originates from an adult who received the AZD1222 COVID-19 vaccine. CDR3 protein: CASSDSDRGEAFF. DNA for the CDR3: TGTGCCAGCAGTGACTCGGACAGGGGTGAAGCTTTCTTT.